A single T cell receptor (beta chain) is shown here with its context. Its specificity is unknown. Produced via immunoSEQ multiplex PCR; TCRdb's table is partial and in-frame only. The sample records roughly 1,000,000 clones, about 80% being singletons. Subsets obtained from CD4+ cells comprised CD45RA+ naive and CD45RA-negative memory cells. The sample is drawn from a study of shared clonotypes between healthy human individuals. Study findings and constraints: Relative to their counterparts shared across all four donors, non-shared clonotypes exhibited diminished generation probabilities. Sequencing depth was expected to influence donor clonotype sharing. Of the naive CD4 clonotypes, 4% to 5% were shared across several donors.

The CDR3 is 13 amino acids. Per the germline V gene, CDR1 is SGHRS and CDR2 is YFSETQ. V shed 6 bases, J shed 2 bases, and the junction held 4 bases outside the gene matches. The TCR was taken from a man younger than 35 in good health. Some clones in this sample may be carry-over from other donors' samples. The specimen was memory CD4+ T cells from PBMCs. Subset meaning: CD45RA-negative fraction. This sequence joins TRBV5-1 and TRBJ1-1, with 7 bases identical to TRBD1. The CDR3: CASNRQGNTEAFF. CDR3 sequence (DNA): TGCGCCAGCAACCGACAGGGTAACACTGAAGCTTTCTTT.